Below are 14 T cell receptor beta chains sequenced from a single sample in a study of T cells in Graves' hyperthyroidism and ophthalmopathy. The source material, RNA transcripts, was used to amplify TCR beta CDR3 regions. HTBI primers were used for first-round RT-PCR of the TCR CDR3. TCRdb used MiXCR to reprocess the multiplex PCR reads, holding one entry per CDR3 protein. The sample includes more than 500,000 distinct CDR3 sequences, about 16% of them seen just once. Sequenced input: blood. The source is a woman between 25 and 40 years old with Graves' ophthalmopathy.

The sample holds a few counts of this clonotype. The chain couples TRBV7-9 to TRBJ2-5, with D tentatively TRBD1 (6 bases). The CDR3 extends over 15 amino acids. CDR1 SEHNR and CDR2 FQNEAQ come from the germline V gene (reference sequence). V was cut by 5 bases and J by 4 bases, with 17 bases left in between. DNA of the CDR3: TGTGCCAGCAGCGTCAGACAGGACACCCTAGAGACCCAGTACTTC. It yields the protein CASSVRQDTLETQYF.

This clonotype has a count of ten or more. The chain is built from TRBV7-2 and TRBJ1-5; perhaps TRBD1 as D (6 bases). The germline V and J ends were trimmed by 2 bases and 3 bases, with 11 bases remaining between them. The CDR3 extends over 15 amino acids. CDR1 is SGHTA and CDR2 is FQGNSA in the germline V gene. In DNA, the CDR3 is TGTGCCAGCAGCTTATTCACAGGGAACAATCAGCCCCAGCATTTT. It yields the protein CASSLFTGNNQPQHF.

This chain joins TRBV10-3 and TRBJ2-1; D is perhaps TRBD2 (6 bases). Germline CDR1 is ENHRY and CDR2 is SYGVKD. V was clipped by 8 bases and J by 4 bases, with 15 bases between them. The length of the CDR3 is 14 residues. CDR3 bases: TGTGCCATCGGGGCGGGGATTGGTTACAATGAGCAGTTCTTC. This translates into CAIGAGIGYNEQFF.

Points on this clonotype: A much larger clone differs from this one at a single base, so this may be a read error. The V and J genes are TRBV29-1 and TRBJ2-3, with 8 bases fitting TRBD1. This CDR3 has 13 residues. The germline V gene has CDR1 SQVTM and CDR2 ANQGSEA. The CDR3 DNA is TGCAGCGTAGACAGGGGAGGCACAGGTACGCAGTATTTT. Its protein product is CSVDRGGTGTQYF.

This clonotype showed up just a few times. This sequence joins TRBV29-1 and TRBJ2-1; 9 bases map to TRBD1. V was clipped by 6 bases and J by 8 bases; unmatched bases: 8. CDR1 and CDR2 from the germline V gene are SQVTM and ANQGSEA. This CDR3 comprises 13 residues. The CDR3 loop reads CSVAGQGKDEQFF. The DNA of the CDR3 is TGCAGCGTGGCGGGACAGGGCAAGGATGAGCAGTTCTTC.

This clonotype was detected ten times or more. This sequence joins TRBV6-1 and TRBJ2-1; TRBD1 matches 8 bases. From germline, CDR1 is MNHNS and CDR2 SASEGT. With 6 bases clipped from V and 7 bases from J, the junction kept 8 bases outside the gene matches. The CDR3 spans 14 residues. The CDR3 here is CASSWGQALNEQFF. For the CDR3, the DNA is TGTGCCAGCAGCTGGGGACAGGCGTTAAATGAGCAGTTCTTC.

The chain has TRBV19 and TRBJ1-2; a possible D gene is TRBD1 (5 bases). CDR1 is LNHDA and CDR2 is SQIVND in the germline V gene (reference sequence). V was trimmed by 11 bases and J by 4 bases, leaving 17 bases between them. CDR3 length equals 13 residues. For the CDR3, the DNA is TGTGCCGTTTCCGAGGGACGGTTCTATGGCTACACCTTC. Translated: CAVSEGRFYGYTF.

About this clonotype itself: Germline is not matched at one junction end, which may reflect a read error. The CDR3 sequence: CASSLDKPSGNTIYF. The CDR3 DNA sequence: TGTGCCAGCAGTCTAGACAAACCCTCTGGAAACACTATATATTTT. The chain carries TRBV27 and TRBJ1-3; D is unclear. Germline-derived CDR1 and CDR2 are MNHEY and SMNVEV (reference sequence). This CDR3 comprises 15 residues.

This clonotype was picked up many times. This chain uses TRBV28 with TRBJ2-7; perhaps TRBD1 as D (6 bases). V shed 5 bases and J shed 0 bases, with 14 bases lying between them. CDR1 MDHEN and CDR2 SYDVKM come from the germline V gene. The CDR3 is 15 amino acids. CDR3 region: CASSPRTVTSYEQYF. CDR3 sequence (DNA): TGTGCCAGCAGTCCACGGACAGTAACCTCCTACGAGCAGTACTTC. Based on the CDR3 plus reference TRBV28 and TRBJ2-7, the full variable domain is DVKVTQSSRYLVKRTGEKVFLECVQDMDHENMFWYRQDPGLGLRLIYFSYDVKMKEKGDIPEGYSVSREKKERFSLILESASTNQTSMYLCASSPRTVTSYEQYFGPGTRLTVT.

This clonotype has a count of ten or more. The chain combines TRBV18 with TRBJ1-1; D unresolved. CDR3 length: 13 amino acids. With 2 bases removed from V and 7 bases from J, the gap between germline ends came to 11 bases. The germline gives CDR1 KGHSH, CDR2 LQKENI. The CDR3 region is CASSPSETDEAFF. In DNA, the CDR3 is TGTGCCAGCTCACCATCAGAAACGGATGAAGCTTTCTTT.

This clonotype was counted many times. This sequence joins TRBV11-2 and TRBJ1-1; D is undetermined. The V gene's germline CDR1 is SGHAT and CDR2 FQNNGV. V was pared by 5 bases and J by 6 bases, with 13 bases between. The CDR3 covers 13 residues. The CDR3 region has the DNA TGTGCCAGCAGCCCACCTTGGGCAGCTGAAGCTTTCTTT. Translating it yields CASSPPWAAEAFF.

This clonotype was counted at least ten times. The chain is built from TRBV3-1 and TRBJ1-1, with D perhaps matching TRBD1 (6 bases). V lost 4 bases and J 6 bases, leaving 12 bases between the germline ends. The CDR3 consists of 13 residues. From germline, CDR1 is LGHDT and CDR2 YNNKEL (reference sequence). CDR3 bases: TGTGCCAGCAGCCTAACCTGGACAGCTGAAGCTTTCTTT. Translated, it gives CASSLTWTAEAFF.

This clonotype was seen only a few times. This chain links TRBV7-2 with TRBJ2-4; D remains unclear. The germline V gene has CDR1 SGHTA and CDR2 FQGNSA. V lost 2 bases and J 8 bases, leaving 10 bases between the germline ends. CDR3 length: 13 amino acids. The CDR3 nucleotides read TGTGCCAGCAGCTTAAGGGTGAAGGACATTCAGTACTTC. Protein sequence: CASSLRVKDIQYF.

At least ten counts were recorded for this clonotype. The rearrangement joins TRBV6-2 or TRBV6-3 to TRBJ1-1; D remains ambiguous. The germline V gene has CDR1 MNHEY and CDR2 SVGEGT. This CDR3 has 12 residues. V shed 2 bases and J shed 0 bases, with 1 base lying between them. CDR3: CASSYLNTEAFF. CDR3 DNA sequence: TGTGCCAGCAGTTACCTGAACACTGAAGCTTTCTTT.